This TCR beta chain comes out of a study of identical twins. Trimming took 6 bases from V and 1 from J, leaving 11 bases between them. The CDR3 length is 13 residues. Per the germline V gene, CDR1 is DFQATT and CDR2 is SNEGSKA (reference sequence). TCRdb reanalysed the 5' RACE reads using MiXCR and keeps one entry per CDR3 protein. The sample has about 660,000 distinct CDR3 sequences, less than 10% seen once. This clonotype was picked up many times. In addition, the sample was reused for a study of yellow fever vaccine responses in identical twins.

Sequencing input: PBMCs. The sequence derives from a woman aged 18-29 years in good health. The rearrangement joins TRBV20-1 to TRBJ2-3, with D unresolved. The CDR3 sequence: CSAGWKGTDTQYF. CDR3 bases: TGCAGTGCCGGGTGGAAGGGCACAGATACGCAGTATTTT.